This TCR beta chain was captured in a study of T cell repertoires in cytomegalovirus infection (dated by TCRdb to the late 2010s). Turning to the overall study: Donor HLA type was relevant to the analysis, because carriage of CMV infection together with the matching HLA type was indicated by public TCR beta signatures.

This clonotype was detected many times. Its cognate antigen has yet to be identified. Base qualities were left out, and no much larger clone turns up one base away. Instrument used: Illumina HiSeq 1500. TCRdb reanalyzed the raw reads on its own, using fastp at Q25 for trimming and MiXCR for clone calling, and kept in-frame beta chains. For every CDR3 protein sequence, its rows merge into one entry that carries the most common genes and DNA. Within this sample are some 600,000 distinct CDR3 sequences, with 24% of them counted one time only. The ten most abundant clones make up 7% to 9% of the sample. Paper-wide results and their limitations: In both this cohort and an independent cohort of some 370 donors, the cumulative frequency of public TCR beta family members distinguished carriers of CMV infection plus the relevant HLA type. The ex vivo response was dominated by HLA-C-restricted CMV-specific TCR beta clonotypes, which also provided the single most frequent clonotype in two of eight donors.

Material: CD8+ T cells from PBMCs. This TCR was sampled from a human donor in good health (CMV status not recorded). Some clones in this sample may be carry-over from other donors' samples.

The DNA sequence is TGTGCCAGCAGCTTAAACGGAGGGGGGGTGAACTATGGCTACACCTTC. Its coded protein is CASSLNGGGVNYGYTF. The chain uses TRBV7-2 and TRBJ1-2; the D segment could be TRBD1, given 6 matching bases. CDR1 is given as SGHTA and CDR2 as FQGNSA, both from the germline V gene. Inclusive of the bounding cysteine and phenylalanine, the CDR3 is 16 residues long. Just the 48-base CDR3 DNA is kept, in frame starting at base 1. Between the V and J ends, shortened by 2 bases and 2 bases respectively, the junction contains 15 bases. The reference TRBV7-2 and TRBJ1-2 proteins fill in what lies around the CDR3, so the full variable domain reads GAGVSQSPSNKVTEKGKDVELRCDPISGHTALYWYRQSLGQGLEFLIYFQGNSAPDKSGLPSDRFSAERTGGSVSTLTIQRTQQEDSAVYLCASSLNGGGVNYGYTFGSGTRLTVV.